Listed here are 24 T cell receptor beta chains from one sample, sequenced in a study of T-cell reconstitution after alpha-beta-depleted transplantation in children. During its preparation, the TCRbeta library received unique molecular identifiers. TCRdb reprocessed the PCR reads with MiXCR, giving one entry per CDR3 protein. The sample has hundreds of thousands of distinct CDR3 sequences; approximately 15% are singletons. The sample was PBMCs, mostly from graft donor cells, taken 360 days after TCRalphabeta/CD19-depleted stem cell transplant. These receptor sequences come from a male patient younger than 18 who had a stem cell transplant for acute lymphoblastic leukemia, so the T cells may come from the graft donor.

V and J are TRBV5-1 and TRBJ2-3; D is ambiguous. V dropped 2 bases and J dropped 3 bases, with 7 bases sitting between them. Per the germline V gene, CDR1 is SGHRS and CDR2 is YFSETQ. This CDR3 has 13 amino acids. The CDR3 nucleotides are TGCGCCAGCAGCTTCGGTCTAACAGATACGCAGTATTTT. It translates to CASSFGLTDTQYF.

The table lists this clonotype with a few counts. This chain links TRBV2 with TRBJ2-1, with D possibly matching TRBD2 (6 bases). V was clipped by 11 bases and J by 4 bases, with 18 bases between them. The germline V gene encodes CDR1 SNHLY and CDR2 FYNNEI. CDR3 size: 14 residues. The CDR3 nucleotides are TGTGCCGGCGGGGCGACTACTTCGTACAATGAGCAGTTCTTC. It encodes CAGGATTSYNEQFF. The entire variable domain, with the rest obtained from reference TRBV2 and TRBJ2-1, is as follows: EPEVTQTPSHQVTQMGQEVILRCVPISNHLYFYWYRQILGQKVEFLVSFYNNEISEKSEIFDDQFSVERPDGSNFTLKIRSTKLEDSAMYFCAGGATTSYNEQFFGPGTRLTVL.

This clonotype has more than one count but fewer than ten. The chain couples TRBV10-2 to TRBJ2-1; 13 nucleotides line up with TRBD2. V lost 8 bases, J lost 0 bases, and 10 bases stayed unmatched. The CDR3 runs to 18 residues. Germline V CDR1 and CDR2: WSHSY, SAAADI. The CDR3 reads CASRRLAGGPSSYNEQFF. Here the CDR3 DNA reads TGCGCCAGCCGAAGACTAGCGGGAGGTCCTAGCTCCTACAATGAGCAGTTCTTC.

The chain is built from TRBV11-2 and TRBJ1-5; D gene unclear. V dropped 0 bases and J dropped 2 bases, with 11 bases sitting between them. CDR1 and CDR2 (germline): SGHAT, FQNNGV. There are 16 residues in the CDR3. The CDR3 DNA sequence: TGTGCCAGCAGCTTAGAGGGGTCTGTGGGCAATCAGCCCCAGCATTTT. It is translated as CASSLEGSVGNQPQHF.

This clonotype was seen more than once but under ten times. The chain combines TRBV7-9 with TRBJ2-3; a weak D match, TRBD2 (5 bases). This CDR3 spans 15 amino acids. Per germline, CDR1 SEHNR and CDR2 FQNEAQ (reference sequence). V was trimmed by 7 bases and J by 1 base, leaving 15 bases between them. The CDR3 region has the DNA TGTGCCAGCAACGTGGACTCGATCCGCACAGATACGCAGTATTTT. It codes for CASNVDSIRTDTQYF.

In its sample, this clonotype was seen many times. CDR3 loop: CASSNRYGYEQYF. CDR3 bases: TGCGCCAGCAGCAACCGGTACGGCTACGAGCAGTACTTC. This chain connects TRBV4-1 to TRBJ2-7, with D unresolved. The CDR3 runs 13 residues. Trimming left V 5 bases short and J 3 bases short, with 11 bases between. Per the germline V gene, CDR1 is MGHRA and CDR2 is YSYEKL.

A few counts support this clonotype. The rearrangement joins TRBV24-1 to TRBJ2-1; D uncertain. Germline V gene lookup returns CDR1 KGHDR and CDR2 SFDVKD. The CDR3 is 16 amino acids. The ends were cut back, 4 bases at V and 5 bases at J, with 17 bases in the middle. In DNA, the CDR3 is TGTGCCACCAGTGACCCCGGACCAAAAACAAACAATGAGCAGTTCTTC. Its protein is CATSDPGPKTNNEQFF.

This clonotype was picked up a small number of times. The rearrangement joins TRBV23-1 to TRBJ2-7, with 7 bases fitting TRBD1. TRBV23-1 is an open reading frame whose function is uncertain. This CDR3 contains 16 residues. With 3 bases clipped from V and 3 bases from J, the junction kept 11 bases outside the gene matches. Here the CDR3 DNA reads TGCGCCAGCAGTCACCGTTTGACAGGGACCAACTACGAGCAGTACTTC. It translates to CASSHRLTGTNYEQYF.

This chain joins TRBV12-3 or TRBV12-4 and TRBJ2-7; D is unclear. The CDR3 has 15 residues. Trimming pared 7 bases from V and 3 bases from J, leaving 19 bases between. CDR3 sequence (DNA): TGTGCCAGCACCCCGACGGGCGAGGAGTTCTACGAGCAGTACTTC. Translation: CASTPTGEEFYEQYF.

Ten or more counts support this clonotype. The chain uses TRBV3-1 and TRBJ2-1, with 12 bases that match TRBD2. The CDR3 extends over 17 amino acids. The J segment lost 6 bases and the V segment lost 5 bases, leaving 11 bases of the junction unmatched. CDR1 and CDR2 (germline): LGHDT, YNNKEL (reference sequence). The CDR3 protein is CASSMAKTSGRGNEQFF. The CDR3 DNA is TGTGCCAGCAGCATGGCCAAGACTAGCGGGAGAGGCAATGAGCAGTTCTTC.

In its sample, this clonotype was seen a few times. The chain recombines TRBV6-1 with TRBJ2-7; D call uncertain. The CDR3 has 14 residues. CDR1 and CDR2 (germline): MNHNS, SASEGT. V was trimmed by 6 bases and J by 2 bases, leaving 14 bases between them. CDR3 DNA: TGTGCCAGCAGGGTTCGACGGAGAACCTACGAGCAGTACTTC. Amino acids: CASRVRRRTYEQYF.

The chain joins TRBV12-3 or TRBV12-4 to TRBJ1-1; D unresolved. V was shortened by 0 bases and J by 4 bases, with 12 bases between the two germline ends. The CDR3 spans 15 residues. The CDR3 sequence is CASSLASVSGTEAFF. The CDR3 DNA sequence: TGTGCCAGCAGTTTAGCTTCGGTTTCGGGCACTGAAGCTTTCTTT.

This clonotype occurred a few times. V gene TRBV7-9 combines with J gene TRBJ2-7, with a tentative D call TRBD2 (5 bases). This CDR3 spans 15 amino acids. The ends were cut back, 0 bases at V and 4 bases at J, with 13 bases in the middle. Looked up from germline, CDR1 is SEHNR and CDR2 is FQNEAQ (reference sequence). CDR3 loop: CASSLAGKKEYEQYF. The CDR3 nucleotides are TGTGCCAGCAGCTTAGCCGGGAAAAAGGAATACGAGCAGTACTTC.

CDR3: CASSLEDPSYNEQFF. The CDR3 DNA is TGTGCCAGCAGTTTGGAGGACCCTTCCTACAATGAGCAGTTCTTC. The J gene is TRBJ2-1, the V gene TRBV27, with a tentative D call TRBD2 (5 bases). This CDR3 has 15 residues. V shed 3 bases and J shed 1 base, with 10 bases lying between them. In germline, CDR1 is MNHEY, CDR2 SMNVEV (reference sequence).

The genes are TRBV12-3 or TRBV12-4 and TRBJ1-3, with D maybe TRBD1 (5 bases). The CDR3 sequence is 15 residues long. Trimming cost V 7 bases and J 2 bases, with 15 bases left between them. The CDR3 nucleotides are TGTGCCAGCACCAACAGGTCACCCGCTGGAAACACCATATATTTT. Translating it yields CASTNRSPAGNTIYF.

This clonotype was seen a few times. The CDR3 DNA reads TGTGCCAGCAGTTTGATCGGACTAGCGTCTAGCACAGATACGCAGTATTTT. Protein: CASSLIGLASSTDTQYF. The chain links TRBV12-3 or TRBV12-4 to TRBJ2-3, with 9 positions matching TRBD2. The CDR3 runs 17 residues. V shed 3 bases, J shed 0 bases, and the junction held 7 bases outside the gene matches.

The chain joins TRBV12-3 or TRBV12-4 to TRBJ1-3, with D possibly being TRBD1 (6 bases). Trimming pared 6 bases from V and 0 bases from J, leaving 15 bases between. The CDR3 runs 16 residues. CDR3 DNA sequence: TGTGCCAGCAGCCGCCGACAGGTGCCCTCTGGAAACACCATATATTTT. Translating gives CASSRRQVPSGNTIYF.

The chain joins TRBV3-1 to TRBJ2-2; a possible D gene is TRBD2 (7 bases). The CDR3 has 14 residues. In germline, CDR1 is LGHDT, CDR2 YNNKEL (reference sequence). The ends were cut back, 7 bases at V and 4 bases at J, with 13 bases in the middle. Written as DNA, the CDR3 is TGTGCCAGCACGCAAGGGGGGGGCACCGGGGAGCTGTTTTTT. It specifies CASTQGGGTGELFF.

This clonotype was seen at least ten times. The chain employs TRBV15 and TRBJ2-7; D uncertain. The CDR3 sequence is 14 residues long. Trimming left V 0 bases short and J 10 bases short, with 16 bases between. The germline CDR1 and CDR2 sequences are LNHNV and YYDKDF (reference sequence). The CDR3 here is CATSRDREGWSQYF. In DNA form, the CDR3 reads TGTGCCACCAGCAGAGATCGAGAAGGGTGGTCCCAGTACTTC.

This clonotype has only a few counts. V is TRBV7-2 and J is TRBJ2-7; D may be TRBD2 (6 bases). V lost 2 bases, J lost 0 bases, and 11 bases lay in between. Germline V CDR1 and CDR2: SGHTA, FQGNSA. This CDR3 has 15 amino acids. The CDR3 DNA follows: TGTGCCAGCAGCTTAACAGACGGGAGCTCCTACGAGCAGTACTTC. Translation gives CASSLTDGSSYEQYF.

J is TRBJ2-2 and V is TRBV4-2; D may be TRBD1 (7 bases). The CDR3 is made up of 14 amino acids. Germline V gives CDR1 LGHNA, CDR2 YNFKEQ. V shed 8 bases and J shed 0 bases, with 10 bases lying between them. The CDR3 sequence: CASAGTANTGELFF. CDR3 nucleotides: TGTGCCAGCGCGGGGACAGCGAACACCGGGGAGCTGTTTTTT.

This clonotype has at least ten counts. A junction end diverges from the germline sequence, so it may reflect a read error. The J gene is TRBJ2-3, the V gene TRBV7-9; D unresolved. The germline V gene encodes CDR1 SEHNR and CDR2 FQNEAQ (reference sequence). This CDR3 has 13 residues. This chain's CDR3 is CASSLANTDTQYF. As DNA, the CDR3 is TGCGCCAGCAGCTTGGCGAACACAGATACGCAGTATTTT.

The table lists this clonotype with a few counts. The rearrangement uses TRBV4-1 and TRBJ2-3; no reliable D call. Per the germline V gene, CDR1 is MGHRA and CDR2 is YSYEKL. V lost 4 bases to trimming and J lost 1 base, with 15 bases between them. The CDR3 has 16 residues. CDR3 amino acids: CASSPLLGGRTDTQYF. The CDR3 DNA follows: TGCGCCAGCAGCCCCCTACTGGGCGGCCGCACAGATACGCAGTATTTT.

The table lists this clonotype with many counts. V usage is TRBV10-3 and J usage is TRBJ2-7; tentatively, D is TRBD2 (6 bases). Germline V gives CDR1 ENHRY, CDR2 SYGVKD. V lost 4 bases, J lost 3 bases, and 13 bases lay in between. This CDR3 has 14 residues. CDR3 loop: CAISVPGLVYEQYF. For the CDR3, the DNA is TGTGCCATCAGTGTACCGGGACTCGTCTACGAGCAGTACTTC.